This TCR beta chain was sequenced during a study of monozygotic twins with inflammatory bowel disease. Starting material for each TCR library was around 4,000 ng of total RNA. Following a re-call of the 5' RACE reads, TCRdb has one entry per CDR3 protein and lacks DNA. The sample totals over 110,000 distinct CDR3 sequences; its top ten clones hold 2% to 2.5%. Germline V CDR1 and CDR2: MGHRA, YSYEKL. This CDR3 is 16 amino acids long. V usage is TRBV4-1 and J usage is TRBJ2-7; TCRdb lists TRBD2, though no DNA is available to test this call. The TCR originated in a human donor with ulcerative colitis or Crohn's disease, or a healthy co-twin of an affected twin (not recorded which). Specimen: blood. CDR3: CASSQAPGLARYEQYF.